Listed here are 30 T cell receptor beta chains from one sample, sequenced in a study of CD8+CD57+ T cells in acquired aplastic anemia. CDR3 and TCR beta VDJ profiling relied on a genomic DNA template. TCRdb called the reads again in MiXCR, with one record for every CDR3 protein. The sample comprises some 170,000 distinct CDR3 sequences, about 45% of which are singletons, and 1.1% rests with the top ten. Flow cytometry had shown expanded CD8+CD57+ cells in the patients chosen for sequencing. Sequenced sample: sorted CD4+, CD8+, or CD8+CD57+ T cells (not recorded which) from PBMCs. Source of these receptors: a human donor with aplastic anemia.

This clonotype showed up many times. The chain uses TRBV6-5 and TRBJ2-5; D is possibly TRBD1 (6 bases). The CDR3 spans 14 residues. V shed 7 bases and J shed 5 bases, with 17 bases lying between them. Germline CDR1 and CDR2: MNHEY and SVGAGI. CDR3 residues: CASTRTGFGETQYF. CDR3 DNA sequence: TGTGCCAGCACCCGCACAGGGTTCGGGGAGACCCAGTACTTC.

This clonotype was counted a few times. One end of the junction is discordant with germline, which a read error may explain. CDR3 nucleotides: TGTGCCACCAGTGTTCCGGGAGGGGCAGATACGCAGTATTTT. Translation: CATSVPGGADTQYF. The V and J genes are TRBV2 and TRBJ2-3, with 8 nucleotides matching TRBD2. The CDR3 is 14 amino acids. Germline lookup yields CDR1 SNHLY and CDR2 FYNNEI.

The V call is TRBV7-2, the J call TRBJ1-1, with D possibly TRBD1 on 5 matching bases. CDR3 length: 15 residues. V was shortened by 2 bases and J by 1 base, with 11 bases between the two germline ends. The V gene's germline CDR1 is SGHTA and CDR2 FQGNSA. CDR3 sequence (DNA): TGTGCCAGCAGCTTATGGGGGAAAGGGAACACTGAAGCTTTCTTT. Translating gives CASSLWGKGNTEAFF.

V and J are TRBV19 and TRBJ1-1; 9 bases fit TRBD1. Germline V CDR1 and CDR2: LNHDA, SQIVND (reference sequence). V lost 3 bases, J lost 0 bases, and 5 bases stayed unmatched. This CDR3 spans 16 amino acids. CDR3 in amino acids: CASSIHGTGLNTEAFF. DNA of the CDR3: TGTGCCAGTAGTATTCATGGGACAGGGCTGAACACTGAAGCTTTCTTT. The full variable domain, rest sourced from reference TRBV19 and TRBJ1-1, is DGGITQSPKYLFRKEGQNVTLSCEQNLNHDAMYWYRQDPGQGLRLIYYSQIVNDFQKGDIAEGYSVSREKKESFPLTVTSAQKNPTAFYLCASSIHGTGLNTEAFFGQGTRLTVV.

This clonotype has ten or more counts. The chain recombines TRBV6-4 with TRBJ1-4; tentatively, D is TRBD1 (6 bases). Deletions cut 6 bases from V and 0 bases from J, with 8 bases between. CDR1 MRHNA and CDR2 SNTAGT come from the germline V gene. There are 14 residues in the CDR3. The CDR3 nucleotides are TGTGCCAGCAGAGGGGGGACAACTAATGAAAAACTGTTTTTT. This codes for CASRGGTTNEKLFF.

This chain joins TRBV7-2 and TRBJ1-5; 7 positions match TRBD1. Losses at the gene ends were 1 base for V and 6 bases for J; bases not matched to a gene: 3. CDR3 length equals 14 residues. The germline CDR1 and CDR2 sequences are SGHTA and FQGNSA. CDR3 DNA sequence: TGTGCCAGCAGCTTAGAGGGGGCCGTTCAGCCCCAGCATTTT. It codes for CASSLEGAVQPQHF.

Comments on this clonotype: A junction end diverges from the germline sequence, so it may reflect a read error. The V and J genes are TRBV12-3 or TRBV12-4 and TRBJ2-7; D ambiguous. The CDR3 length is 11 residues. The DNA for the CDR3 is TGTGCCGGCAGTTTTACCCCTCCCATCCATTTC. Amino acid sequence: CAGSFTPPIHF.

Details on this clonotype: One junction end disagrees with the germline gene, perhaps due to a read error. The genes are TRBV9 and TRBJ1-1; TRBD1 is a possible D gene (6 bases). The CDR3 loop spans 20 amino acids. Germline V gene data show CDR1 as SGDLS and CDR2 as YYNGEE. The CDR3 DNA reads TGTGCCAACAGCGTGAGGGGGGGATGGGAACCCTACGAGCAGTACACTGAAGCTTTCTTT. Translation: CANSVRGGWEPYEQYTEAFF.

Points on this clonotype: A read error may be the cause here, since a much bigger clone is one base away. This chain joins TRBV12-3 or TRBV12-4 and TRBJ2-3, with D hard to call. V lost 7 bases and J 2 bases, leaving 13 bases between the germline ends. CDR3 length equals 14 residues. CDR3 protein: CASKVGKNTDTQYF. The CDR3 DNA reads TGTGCCAGCAAGGTGGGGAAAAACACAGATACGCAGTATTTT.

This chain connects TRBV20-1 to TRBJ2-3; 8 bases fit TRBD1. Per the germline V gene, CDR1 is DFQATT and CDR2 is SNEGSKA (reference sequence). Trimming removed 5 bases from V and 4 bases from J; junction bases left unmatched: 5. The CDR3 totals 13 residues. As DNA, the CDR3 is TGCAGTGCTTACCAGGGGGCAGCAGATACGCAGTATTTT. It encodes CSAYQGAADTQYF.

This clonotype came up many times. This rearrangement joins TRBV24-1 to TRBJ2-3; 9 bases line up with TRBD1. Losses at the gene ends were 3 bases for V and 6 bases for J; bases not matched to a gene: 3. The CDR3 totals 14 residues. From germline, CDR1 is KGHDR and CDR2 SFDVKD. The CDR3 DNA reads as TGTGCCACCAGTGATCCCGGACAGGGGGATACGCAGTATTTT. Translating gives CATSDPGQGDTQYF.

This chain uses TRBV24-1 with TRBJ2-6, with D unresolved. V was shortened by 1 base and J by 4 bases, with 7 bases between the two germline ends. Germline V lookup: CDR1 KGHDR, CDR2 SFDVKD. This CDR3 contains 15 residues. This chain's CDR3 is CATSDFKRGANVLTF. CDR3 nucleotide sequence: TGTGCCACCAGTGATTTCAAGCGCGGGGCCAACGTCCTGACTTTC.

This clonotype came up many times. The V call is TRBV7-2, the J call TRBJ2-7; D tentatively reads TRBD1 or TRBD2 (6 bases each). CDR1 is SGHTA and CDR2 is FQGNSA in the germline V gene. V was trimmed by 1 base and J by 4 bases, leaving 11 bases between them. The CDR3 consists of 14 residues. CDR3 in amino acids: CASSLVGGPYEQYF. In DNA, the CDR3 is TGTGCCAGCAGCTTAGTAGGGGGGCCATACGAGCAGTACTTC.

This clonotype is medium-sized (0.01 to 0.1%) by share. This chain connects TRBV25-1 to TRBJ2-7, with D unresolved. Per the germline V gene, CDR1 is MGHDK and CDR2 is SYGVNS. The length of the CDR3 is 12 residues. V lost 4 bases, J lost 2 bases, and 6 bases lay in between. The CDR3 nucleotides read TGTGCCAGCAGTGGACAAACCTACGAGCAGTACTTC. Translating it yields CASSGQTYEQYF.

The sample holds many counts of this clonotype. This chain links TRBV6-1 with TRBJ1-2, with 8 bases fitting TRBD1. The CDR3 is made up of 13 amino acids. V lost 7 bases and J lost 3; bases outside the gene matches: 4. Germline CDR1 and CDR2: MNHNS and SASEGT. Here the CDR3 reads CASTPDRDYGYTF. For the CDR3, the DNA is TGTGCCAGCACCCCGGACAGGGACTATGGCTACACCTTC.

Note on this clonotype: Without the conserved terminal phenylalanine or tryptophan, this CDR3 likely stems from a read error. The chain uses TRBV5-6 and TRBJ1-5; D perhaps matches TRBD1 (6 bases). This CDR3 has 14 amino acids. Germline values: CDR1 SGHDT, CDR2 YYEEEE. V was clipped by 5 bases and J by 0 bases, with 9 bases between them. The CDR3 bases are TGTGCCAGCAGTTCGGACAGTAGCAATCAGCCCCAGCATCTT. This sequence encodes CASSSDSSNQPQHL.

This clonotype has at least ten counts. This chain connects TRBV12-3 or TRBV12-4 to TRBJ1-4; the D is unclear. The CDR3 is 14 residues long. Trimming took 6 bases from V and 0 from J, leaving 8 bases between them. The CDR3 loop is CASSQQATNEKLFF. The CDR3 nucleotides read TGTGCCAGCAGCCAACAAGCAACTAATGAAAAACTGTTTTTT.

The chain employs TRBV7-8 and TRBJ2-3; 7 positions match TRBD2. J lost 3 bases, V lost 5 bases, and 14 bases had no gene match. Germline CDR1 is SGHVS and CDR2 is FQNEAQ. This CDR3 has 17 amino acids. The CDR3 nucleotides are TGTGCCAGCAGCCATCCCCGTGGCGGGAGCTGGACAGATACGCAGTATTTT. Translating gives CASSHPRGGSWTDTQYF.

At least ten counts were recorded for this clonotype. This rearrangement joins TRBV6-5 to TRBJ2-7; 7 nucleotides line up with TRBD1. This CDR3 is 13 amino acids long. The ends lost 5 bases at V and 1 base at J; junction bases unmatched: 2. Germline CDR1 is MNHEY and CDR2 is SVGAGI. CDR3 amino acids: CASSTGESYEQYF. The CDR3 region has the DNA TGTGCCAGCAGTACAGGGGAGTCCTACGAGCAGTACTTC.

The chain is built from TRBV19 and TRBJ1-4; D is possibly TRBD1 (5 bases). The V end was cut by 5 bases, the J end by 7 bases, with 17 bases between. CDR1 is LNHDA and CDR2 is SQIVND in the germline V gene (reference sequence). The CDR3 consists of 15 residues. The CDR3: CASSATGTSTEKLFF. In nucleotides, the CDR3 is TGTGCCAGTAGTGCCACCGGGACTAGCACTGAAAAACTGTTTTTT.

The rearrangement joins TRBV2 to TRBJ1-2; 9 nucleotides match TRBD1. The CDR3 has 13 residues. V lost 5 bases and J lost 2; bases outside the gene matches: 0. Germline-derived CDR1 and CDR2 are SNHLY and FYNNEI. CDR3 in DNA: TGTGCCAGCAGTACAGGGGGCAACTATGGCTACACCTTC. Encoded protein: CASSTGGNYGYTF.

As regards this clonotype: Possible read error: a much larger clone is one base away. The rearrangement links TRBV5-4 to TRBJ1-1, with unresolved D. Germline CDR1 SGHNT, CDR2 YYREEE (reference sequence). The CDR3 consists of 16 residues. V was cut by 0 bases and J by 0 bases, with 12 bases left in between. The CDR3 DNA is TGTGCCAGCAGCTTGGCCGAGGGCGGCATGAACACTGAAGCTTTCTTT. Encoded protein: CASSLAEGGMNTEAFF.

The chain uses TRBV29-1 and TRBJ2-2; 11 nucleotides match TRBD1. The CDR3 has 14 amino acids. Germline trimming cut 3 bases from V and 9 bases from J; bases unmatched to any gene: 6. Germline loops: CDR1 SQVTM, CDR2 ANQGSEA. In nucleotides, the CDR3 is TGCAGCGTTGACCGGACAGGGGGCCGGAGGGAGCTGTTTTTT. Translating gives CSVDRTGGRRELFF.

This chain connects TRBV2 to TRBJ1-5, with D unresolved. This CDR3 contains 14 residues. The germline V and J ends were trimmed by 5 bases and 11 bases, with 19 bases remaining between them. Germline-derived CDR1 and CDR2 are SNHLY and FYNNEI. The CDR3 region is CASSRDTLGRSQHF. CDR3 DNA sequence: TGTGCCAGCAGTCGTGACACCCTCGGGAGGTCCCAGCATTTT.

Points on this clonotype: A read error may account for a junction end that differs from germline. The chain combines TRBV10-3 with TRBJ2-3; possible D gene TRBD2, 5 bases. CDR1 ENHRY and CDR2 SYGVKD come from the germline V gene. The CDR3 loop spans 13 amino acids. CDR3 in amino acids: CAITGKVTDTRYF. The CDR3 DNA is TGTGCCATCACGGGGAAAGTCACAGATACGCGGTATTTT.

This clonotype was seen repeatedly, ten times or more. The gene calls are TRBV20-1 and TRBJ1-1; D is unclear. Looked up from germline, CDR1 is DFQATT and CDR2 is SNEGSKA (reference sequence). The CDR3 is 13 amino acids. Between the trimmed V and J ends, which lost 3 bases and 1 base, there was a span of 9 bases. CDR3 coding DNA: TGCAGTGCTAGGGAGTATGGGAACACTGAAGCTTTCTTT. Residues: CSAREYGNTEAFF.

The chain joins TRBV5-8 to TRBJ2-3, with a tentative D call TRBD1 (6 bases). The J call is in doubt because the DNA end fits TRBJ1-5 better. Germline V CDR1 and CDR2: SGHTS, YDEGEE. The CDR3 contains 18 residues. CDR3 DNA: TGTGCCAGCAGTCGGGCAGTGGGGGGCATAACAGGCACAGATACGCAGCATTTT. It codes for CASSRAVGGITGTDTQHF.

This clonotype came up many times. The V gene is TRBV12-3 or TRBV12-4, the J gene TRBJ1-2; D is unclear. V lost 6 bases and J lost 8, with 16 bases in between. This CDR3 is built from 13 residues. CDR3 sequence reads: CASSSREGRGYTF. CDR3 bases: TGTGCCAGCAGCTCCCGAGAGGGAAGAGGCTACACCTTC.

The J gene is TRBJ2-7, the V gene TRBV25-1, with D perhaps given as TRBD1 or TRBD2 (5 bases each). Trimming stripped 4 bases from V and 9 bases from J, with 16 bases between. CDR1 MGHDK and CDR2 SYGVNS come from the germline V gene. The CDR3 runs to 13 residues. The DNA of the CDR3 is TGTGCCAGCAGTGGGGGGACGGCTGCTGGGCAGTACTTC. This codes for CASSGGTAAGQYF.

With respect to this clonotype: At one end the junction does not follow the germline gene, possibly because of a read error. The chain employs TRBV7-9 and TRBJ2-7; D possibly matches TRBD1 or TRBD2 (5 bases each). This CDR3 comprises 14 residues. Germline lookup yields CDR1 SEHNR and CDR2 FQNEAQ (reference sequence). This CDR3 reads CTSRTGTATYEQYF. The CDR3 DNA reads as TGTACCAGCAGAACTGGGACCGCCACCTACGAGCAGTACTTC.